This T cell receptor (beta chain) emerged from a study of shared clonotypes between healthy human individuals. Whole-study findings and limits: What naive subsets generally showed was a larger estimated richness than memory subsets showed. When compared with the clonotypes that were shared by all four sorted-subset donors, the non-shared clonotypes turned out to have lower generation probabilities.

The V gene's germline CDR1 is WSHSY and CDR2 SAAADI. Trimming took off 3 bases at V and 2 bases at J, with 14 bases between the two ends. The CDR3 consists of 15 residues. Comment on this clone: Its cognate antigen is unknown.

Some clones are missing from TCRdb's copy, which holds only in-frame ones; the method was immunoSEQ multiplex PCR. The table includes about 2.1 million clones, around 93% detected once. CD45RO-negative cells were positively selected for CCR7, leaving out terminally differentiated effector memory CD45RA+ cells. Caucasian adults living in Nashville, Tennessee, provided all samples. V usage is TRBV10-2 and J usage is TRBJ2-7, with unresolved D. Sequenced sample: naive CD8+ T cells from PBMCs. This sequence was found in a young man in good health. Some clones in this sample may be carry-over from other donors' samples. The CDR3 is CASSDRAGSTYEQYF. The CDR3 DNA sequence: TGCGCCAGCAGTGATAGGGCTGGATCTACCTACGAGCAGTACTTC.